The 24 T cell receptor beta chains given below trace back to one sample, sequenced in a study of T and B cells in COVID-19 patients (dated by TCRdb to about 2020). Genomic DNA extracted from blood was used in amounts of roughly 240-500 ng for amplification of TRB repertoires. The run used an Illumina MiSeq. Multiplex PCR with BIOMED2 TRB-A/B primer pools was used to amplify the TRB rearrangements. The raw public data were reprocessed by TCRdb itself: fastp quality trimming at Q25, MiXCR clonotype calling, in-frame beta chains only. Records with the same CDR3 protein are collapsed into one entry carrying the most frequent genes and DNA. The sample includes roughly 13,000 distinct CDR3 sequences, with 28% observed a single time. 6.8% of the sample rests with the top ten. The sample comprised blood. The source is a human donor who had recovered from COVID-19.

The CDR3 DNA follows: TGTGCCAGCAGCTTAAGCCTGAACACCGGGGAGCTGTTTTTT. Protein: CASSLSLNTGELFF. V is TRBV7-3 and J is TRBJ2-2; D is undetermined. This CDR3 has 14 residues. V was trimmed by 1 base and J by 1 base, leaving 4 bases between them. CDR1 is SGHTA and CDR2 is FQGTGA in the germline V gene.

This clonotype occurred a few times. The chain has TRBV6-1 and TRBJ2-1; a weak D match, TRBD1 (6 bases). The V and J ends lost 6 bases and 0 bases respectively, with 24 bases between them. The CDR3 covers 19 residues. Germline V lookup: CDR1 MNHNS, CDR2 SASEGT. The CDR3 sequence is CASRSLGAPLQSSYNEQFF. CDR3 DNA: TGTGCCAGCAGGTCCCTGGGGGCCCCGCTTCAAAGCTCCTACAATGAGCAGTTCTTC.

Notes on this clonotype: A much larger clone sits a single nucleotide away, making a read error possible. The V gene is TRBV5-6, the J gene TRBJ2-3; a weak D match, TRBD1 (5 bases). The CDR3 length is 14 residues. Germline CDR1 and CDR2: SGHDT and YYEEEE. Trimming took off 1 base at V and 0 bases at J, with 6 bases between the two ends. The CDR3 coding sequence is TGTGCCAGCAGCTTGACAGGAAGCACAGATACGCAGTATTTT. Translating it yields CASSLTGSTDTQYF. Based on the CDR3 plus reference TRBV5-6 and TRBJ2-3, the full variable domain is DAGVTQSPTHLIKTRGQQVTLRCSPKSGHDTVSWYQQALGQGPQFIFQYYEEEERQRGNFPDRFSGHQFPNYSSELNVNALLLGDSALYLCASSLTGSTDTQYFGPGTRLTVL.

This clonotype was counted ten times or more. V gene TRBV15 combines with J gene TRBJ1-2; unclear D gene. The CDR3 runs to 13 residues. V was trimmed by 5 bases and J by 0 bases, leaving 7 bases between them. Looked up from germline, CDR1 is LNHNV and CDR2 is YYDKDF (reference sequence). The CDR3 here is CATSSGSNYGYTF. The DNA for the CDR3 is TGTGCCACCAGCTCTGGATCTAACTATGGCTACACCTTC.

The gene calls are TRBV12-3 or TRBV12-4 and TRBJ2-5, with D maybe TRBD2 (5 bases). The CDR3 covers 14 residues. V was shortened by 3 bases and J by 3 bases, with 11 bases between the two germline ends. CDR3 DNA: TGTGCCAGCAGTTTTGGACTTGTGGAAGAGACCCAGTACTTC. It specifies CASSFGLVEETQYF.

The chain links TRBV7-2 to TRBJ1-2; no clear D gene. The CDR3 is 17 residues long. Germline V gene data show CDR1 as SGHTA and CDR2 as FQGNSA. Trimming cost V 2 bases and J 1 base, with 17 bases left between them. The CDR3 is CASSLKPGQTFNYGYTF. DNA for the CDR3: TGTGCCAGCAGCTTAAAGCCAGGCCAGACGTTTAACTATGGCTACACCTTC.

This chain links TRBV19 with TRBJ2-6; 9 bases agree with TRBD1. The germline V gene encodes CDR1 LNHDA and CDR2 SQIVND (reference sequence). Unmatched junction bases numbered 5, after V lost 5 bases and J lost 0 bases. The CDR3 spans 17 residues. The CDR3 coding sequence is TGTGCCAGTAGTGCCGTGACAGGGGGCTCTGGGGCCAACGTCCTGACTTTC. Its translation: CASSAVTGGSGANVLTF.

This chain uses TRBV29-1 with TRBJ2-5, with 8 nucleotides matching TRBD1. V was pared by 5 bases and J by 5 bases, with 10 bases of the junction left unmatched. This CDR3 region has 14 residues. CDR1 is SQVTM, CDR2 ANQGSEA, per germline. CDR3 DNA sequence: TGCAGCGTTTGGGCGGCAGGGGGCTTTGAGACCCAGTACTTC. It is translated as CSVWAAGGFETQYF.

V gene TRBV5-1 combines with J gene TRBJ1-2, with TRBD1 matching over 7 bases. With V trimmed by 0 bases and J by 4 bases, 3 bases remained unmatched. Germline-derived CDR1 and CDR2 are SGHRS and YFSETQ. The CDR3 sequence is 14 residues long. The CDR3 reads CASSLEGQPYGYTF. The DNA of the CDR3 is TGCGCCAGCAGCTTGGAGGGACAGCCCTATGGCTACACCTTC.

The chain links TRBV30 to TRBJ1-2, with 7 bases fitting TRBD1. J lost 5 bases, V lost 2 bases, and 8 bases had no gene match. The CDR3 length is 14 residues. Germline CDR1 is GTSNPN and CDR2 is SVGIG (reference sequence). The CDR3 region is CAWSFSQGIYGYTF. CDR3 nucleotides: TGTGCCTGGAGTTTCTCACAGGGGATTTATGGCTACACCTTC.

This clonotype was seen only a few times. The chain is built from TRBV11-2 and TRBJ2-1, with D possibly called TRBD1 or TRBD2 (6 bases each). The V end lost 1 base, the J end lost 7 bases, and 17 bases lay between the germline ends. CDR3 length: 16 residues. Germline values: CDR1 SGHAT, CDR2 FQNNGV. Here the CDR3 DNA reads TGTGCCAGCAGCTTAGTCCGGGTGGGGGGCCTGAATGAGCAGTTCTTC. It encodes CASSLVRVGGLNEQFF.

This clonotype was seen ten or more times. The gene calls are TRBV19 and TRBJ1-5; unclear D gene. This CDR3 has 15 amino acids. Trimming removed 8 bases from V and 1 base from J, with 15 bases in between. Germline V CDR1 and CDR2: LNHDA, SQIVND (reference sequence). This chain's CDR3 is CASQLQKGSNQPQHF. CDR3 nucleotides: TGTGCCAGTCAATTACAGAAGGGAAGCAATCAGCCCCAGCATTTT.

This clonotype showed up many times. V is TRBV11-1 and J is TRBJ2-4; 13 positions match TRBD2. The CDR3 is made up of 16 amino acids. CDR1 is SGHAT, CDR2 FQDESV, per germline (reference sequence). V was pared by 6 bases and J by 1 base, with 3 bases of the junction left unmatched. CDR3 in amino acids: CASRPGLAGAKNIQYF. As DNA, the CDR3 is TGTGCCAGCAGACCGGGACTAGCGGGGGCCAAAAACATTCAGTACTTC.

This chain links TRBV24-1 with TRBJ2-1; D remains unclear. Per germline, CDR1 KGHDR and CDR2 SFDVKD. The CDR3 is 14 residues long. V lost 2 bases and J lost 8, with 12 bases in between. CDR3: CATSDWPQIDEQFF. The DNA of the CDR3 is TGTGCCACCAGTGATTGGCCTCAAATTGATGAGCAGTTCTTC.

This clonotype is medium-sized within its sample. The chain links TRBV29-1 to TRBJ1-1; D is uncertain. The V gene lost 4 bases and the J gene lost 10 bases, with 19 bases spanning the gap. CDR3 size: 13 residues. Germline CDR1 and CDR2: SQVTM and ANQGSEA. This CDR3 is CSVGDLSTLGAFF. The CDR3 coding sequence is TGCAGCGTTGGCGACTTATCAACTCTGGGAGCTTTCTTT.

The V call is TRBV7-6, the J call TRBJ2-5; weak D call: TRBD1 (5 bases). V lost 5 bases, J lost 6 bases, and 13 bases lay in between. The germline gives CDR1 SGHVS, CDR2 FNYEAQ. The CDR3 runs 13 residues. The CDR3 coding sequence is TGTGCCAGCAGCCAAGGGGCAGGGAAGACCCAGTACTTC. Translated, it gives CASSQGAGKTQYF.

By share, this clonotype counts as medium-sized (0.01 to 0.1%). This chain uses TRBV29-1 with TRBJ1-4; tentatively, D is TRBD1 (5 bases). The CDR3 totals 12 residues. V shed 3 bases and J shed 8 bases, with 10 bases lying between them. Germline CDR1 and CDR2: SQVTM and ANQGSEA. The CDR3 protein is CSVEGGREKLFF. CDR3 bases: TGCAGCGTTGAGGGGGGGAGGGAAAAACTGTTTTTT.

The V and J genes are TRBV13 and TRBJ2-1; 13 bases are shared with TRBD2. V shed 5 bases and J 3 bases; nucleotides not matched to a gene: 7. There are 17 residues in the CDR3. Germline V CDR1 and CDR2: PRHDT, FYEKMQ (reference sequence). CDR3 region: CASSRTSGSSRYNEQFF. The CDR3 region has the DNA TGTGCCAGCAGCCGGACTAGCGGGAGCAGTCGCTACAATGAGCAGTTCTTC.

At least ten counts were recorded for this clonotype. V usage is TRBV6-5 and J usage is TRBJ1-1; 9 bases align to TRBD1. The germline V gene encodes CDR1 MNHEY and CDR2 SVGAGI. V lost 7 bases to trimming and J lost 4 bases; unmatched junction nucleotides: 7. The CDR3 contains 14 residues. The CDR3 protein is CASTKTGGPTEAFF. Here the CDR3 DNA reads TGTGCCAGCACCAAGACAGGGGGTCCCACTGAAGCTTTCTTT.

This clonotype came up a few times. The gene calls are TRBV7-9 and TRBJ2-5; 9 bases are shared with TRBD2. V was pared by 5 bases and J by 2 bases, with 3 bases of the junction left unmatched. CDR3 length: 14 residues. Germline V lookup: CDR1 SEHNR, CDR2 FQNEAQ (reference sequence). The CDR3 loop is CASSLTSGQETQYF. The CDR3 DNA follows: TGTGCCAGCAGCCTGACTAGCGGACAAGAGACCCAGTACTTC.

This clonotype was counted many times. CDR3: CASSASGGGGNGYTF. CDR3 sequence (DNA): TGTGCCAGTAGTGCGTCAGGGGGCGGAGGCAATGGCTACACCTTC. The J gene is TRBJ1-2, the V gene TRBV19; TRBD1 matches 8 bases. CDR1 is LNHDA and CDR2 is SQIVND in the germline V gene (reference sequence). CDR3 size: 15 residues. The J segment lost 6 bases and the V segment lost 5 bases, leaving 11 bases of the junction unmatched.

This clonotype showed up just a few times. The genes are TRBV5-1 and TRBJ2-5; 9 bases match TRBD1. CDR3 length equals 14 residues. Trimming cost V 3 bases and J 5 bases; bases outside gene matches: 5. Germline lookup yields CDR1 SGHRS and CDR2 YFSETQ. Here the CDR3 reads CASSSGTGRETQYF. The DNA for the CDR3 is TGCGCCAGCAGCTCCGGGACAGGGAGGGAGACCCAGTACTTC.

The V and J genes are TRBV27 and TRBJ2-3; 8 nucleotides match TRBD2. Germline V gives CDR1 MNHEY, CDR2 SMNVEV (reference sequence). V lost 3 bases to trimming and J lost 1 base; unmatched junction nucleotides: 3. The CDR3 sequence is 15 residues long. The CDR3: CASSLTGGGTDTQYF. CDR3 sequence (DNA): TGTGCCAGCAGTTTGACCGGGGGGGGCACAGATACGCAGTATTTT.

This clonotype was detected ten times or more. The J gene is TRBJ1-4, the V gene TRBV18; unclear D gene. Per the germline V gene, CDR1 is KGHSH and CDR2 is LQKENI. The CDR3 totals 14 residues. Trimming took 1 base from V and 4 from J, leaving 7 bases between them. The CDR3 spells CASSPQEVNEKLFF. DNA of the CDR3: TGTGCCAGCTCACCACAGGAGGTTAATGAAAAACTGTTTTTT.